A selection of T cell receptor beta chains follows, all from one sample in a study of cytomegalovirus exposure and HLA in healthy donors. The table came from immunoSEQ multiplex PCR; TCRdb's copy has only in-frame clones and leaves some out. The sample shows some 110,000 clones, roughly three quarters of them seen only once. The sequenced material came from PBMCs. Receptors originate from a man younger than 40 in good health and CMV-seronegative. The CDR3 runs from the conserved cysteine through the conserved F or W. D genes are given only for firm matches. Some rows mark clone size as missing; the rest say once, few, many or name a class of expanded clone.

CDR3 length: 13; J gene: TRBJ2-2; D gene: -; clone size: -; V gene: TRBV2; CDR3 protein: CASGGGWTGELFF; CDR3 DNA: TGTGCCAGCGGCGGGGGCTGGACCGGGGAGCTGTTTTTT
CDR3 length: 13; J gene: TRBJ1-1; D gene: TRBD1; clone size: -; V gene: TRBV7-2; CDR3 protein: CASSPRDRVAAFF; CDR3 DNA: TGTGCCAGCAGCCCCCGGGACAGGGTTGCAGCTTTCTTT
CDR3 length: 14; J gene: TRBJ2-2; D gene: -; clone size: once; V gene: TRBV18; CDR3 protein: CASSPSTRTGELFF; CDR3 DNA: TGTGCCAGCTCACCCTCCACCCGGACCGGGGAGCTGTTTTTT
CDR3 length: 12; J gene: TRBJ2-1; D gene: -; clone size: few; V gene: TRBV28; CDR3 protein: CASGGSYNEQFF; CDR3 DNA: TGTGCCAGCGGGGGGTCCTACAATGAGCAGTTCTTC
CDR3 length: 14; J gene: TRBJ1-2; D gene: -; clone size: -; V gene: TRBV28; CDR3 protein: CASSFGAWVDGYTF; CDR3 DNA: TGTGCCAGCAGTTTTGGGGCTTGGGTGGATGGCTACACCTTC
CDR3 length: 16; J gene: TRBJ1-1; D gene: -; clone size: -; V gene: TRBV2; CDR3 protein: CASSAFSGLRGTEAFF; CDR3 DNA: TGTGCCAGCAGTGCCTTCTCCGGCCTCAGGGGCACTGAAGCTTTCTTT
CDR3 length: 15; J gene: TRBJ1-5; D gene: -; clone size: -; V gene: TRBV19; CDR3 protein: CASSTVRNSNQPQHF; CDR3 DNA: TGTGCCAGTAGTACCGTCAGGAATAGCAATCAGCCCCAGCATTTT
CDR3 length: 16; J gene: TRBJ2-1; D gene: TRBD1; clone size: -; V gene: TRBV19; CDR3 protein: CASSIMETGARDEQFF; CDR3 DNA: TGTGCCAGTAGTATTATGGAGACAGGGGCTAGGGATGAGCAGTTCTTC
CDR3 length: 14; J gene: TRBJ2-3; D gene: -; clone size: -; V gene: TRBV4-3; CDR3 protein: CASSQRLRTDTQYF; CDR3 DNA: TGCGCCAGCAGCCAACGACTAAGAACAGATACGCAGTATTTT
CDR3 length: 15; J gene: TRBJ2-7; D gene: TRBD1; clone size: -; V gene: TRBV6-5; CDR3 protein: CASSPGQGTSYEQYF; CDR3 DNA: TGTGCCAGCAGCCCAGGACAGGGGACATCCTACGAGCAGTACTTC
CDR3 length: 15; J gene: TRBJ2-1; D gene: -; clone size: -; V gene: TRBV9; CDR3 protein: CASSVGRGSKSEQFF; CDR3 DNA: TGTGCCAGCAGCGTAGGAAGGGGTTCTAAGAGTGAGCAGTTCTTC
CDR3 length: 15; J gene: TRBJ2-7; D gene: -; clone size: -; V gene: TRBV27; CDR3 protein: CASSSRQGLSYEQYF; CDR3 DNA: TGTGCCAGCAGTTCCCGACAGGGACTCTCCTACGAGCAGTACTTC
CDR3 length: 14; J gene: TRBJ2-7; D gene: TRBD2; clone size: -; V gene: TRBV5-1; CDR3 protein: CASSLAGGTYEQYF; CDR3 DNA: TGCGCCAGCAGCTTGGCGGGGGGTACCTACGAGCAGTACTTC
CDR3 length: 12; J gene: TRBJ2-1; D gene: -; clone size: -; V gene: TRBV19; CDR3 protein: CASSLRRDEQFF; CDR3 DNA: TGTGCCAGTAGTCTCCGCAGGGATGAGCAGTTCTTC
CDR3 length: 14; J gene: TRBJ2-1; D gene: TRBD2; clone size: -; V gene: TRBV19; CDR3 protein: CASNGLAGVNEQFF; CDR3 DNA: TGTGCCAGTAACGGACTAGCGGGAGTCAATGAGCAGTTCTTC
CDR3 length: 16; J gene: TRBJ2-1; D gene: -; clone size: -; V gene: TRBV4-1; CDR3 protein: CASSQDRGQLYNEQFF; CDR3 DNA: TGCGCCAGCAGCCAAGATCGCGGACAGCTCTACAATGAGCAGTTCTTC
CDR3 length: 14; J gene: TRBJ2-2; D gene: -; clone size: -; V gene: TRBV28; CDR3 protein: CASSFPGNTGELFF; CDR3 DNA: TGTGCCAGCAGTTTTCCAGGGAACACCGGGGAGCTGTTTTTT
CDR3 length: 14; J gene: TRBJ2-4; D gene: -; clone size: once; V gene: TRBV5-4; CDR3 protein: CASSFGDTSTIQYF; CDR3 DNA: TGTGCCAGCAGCTTTGGCGACACATCGACCATTCAGTACTTC
CDR3 length: 14; J gene: TRBJ2-7; D gene: TRBD1; clone size: -; V gene: TRBV28; CDR3 protein: CVSSSGTGPVEQYF; CDR3 DNA: TGTGTCAGCAGTTCGGGGACAGGCCCTGTCGAGCAGTACTTC
CDR3 length: 16; J gene: TRBJ2-1; D gene: TRBD1; clone size: -; V gene: TRBV5-4; CDR3 protein: CASSLPGQGARNEQFF; CDR3 DNA: TGTGCCAGCAGCTTACCGGGGCAGGGGGCTAGGAATGAGCAGTTCTTC
CDR3 length: 14; J gene: TRBJ2-7; D gene: TRBD2; clone size: -; V gene: TRBV7-9; CDR3 protein: CASSLALAGYEQYF; CDR3 DNA: TGTGCCAGCAGCTTAGCACTAGCGGGCTACGAGCAGTACTTC
CDR3 length: 13; J gene: TRBJ2-7; D gene: TRBD2; clone size: few; V gene: TRBV6-1; CDR3 protein: CASRTSGSHEQYF; CDR3 DNA: TGTGCCAGTCGGACTAGCGGGAGCCACGAGCAGTACTTC
CDR3 length: 15; J gene: TRBJ1-2; D gene: TRBD1; clone size: -; V gene: TRBV7-2; CDR3 protein: CASSWDTGGYYGYTF; CDR3 DNA: TGTGCCAGCAGCTGGGACACAGGGGGCTACTATGGCTACACCTTC
CDR3 length: 16; J gene: TRBJ2-3; D gene: TRBD2; clone size: -; V gene: TRBV29-1; CDR3 protein: CSVEGWVAGGTDTQYF; CDR3 DNA: TGCAGCGTTGAAGGATGGGTAGCGGGAGGCACAGATACGCAGTATTTT
CDR3 length: 15; J gene: TRBJ2-5; D gene: -; clone size: -; V gene: TRBV5-1; CDR3 protein: CASSFGQQGGETQYF; CDR3 DNA: TGCGCCAGCAGCTTCGGTCAACAGGGCGGCGAGACCCAGTACTTC
CDR3 length: 16; J gene: TRBJ2-3; D gene: TRBD2; clone size: -; V gene: TRBV9; CDR3 protein: CASSFYSGTGTDTQYF; CDR3 DNA: TGTGCCAGCAGCTTCTATAGCGGGACGGGGACAGATACGCAGTATTTT
CDR3 length: 14; J gene: TRBJ2-3; D gene: -; clone size: -; V gene: TRBV29-1; CDR3 protein: CSVEGRVSTDTQYF; CDR3 DNA: TGCAGCGTTGAAGGCAGGGTGAGCACAGATACGCAGTATTTT
CDR3 length: 14; J gene: TRBJ1-2; D gene: -; clone size: -; V gene: TRBV6-5; CDR3 protein: CASSYSPGNYGYTF; CDR3 DNA: TGTGCCAGCAGTTATAGTCCAGGGAACTATGGCTACACCTTC
CDR3 length: 19; J gene: TRBJ2-6; D gene: TRBD2; clone size: -; V gene: TRBV19; CDR3 protein: CASMVLGLALSSGANGLTF; CDR3 DNA: TGTGCCAGTATGGTCCTAGGACTAGCGCTGTCCTCTGGGGCCAACGGCCTGACTTTC
CDR3 length: 18; J gene: TRBJ2-3; D gene: -; clone size: -; V gene: TRBV5-6; CDR3 protein: CASSLGQAPFSSTDTQYF; CDR3 DNA: TGTGCCAGCAGCTTGGGACAGGCGCCCTTCTCGAGCACAGATACGCAGTATTTT
CDR3 length: 16; J gene: TRBJ2-2; D gene: -; clone size: few; V gene: TRBV7-8; CDR3 protein: CASSSIDGVSPGELFF; CDR3 DNA: TGTGCCAGCAGCTCAATCGACGGGGTCAGCCCCGGGGAGCTGTTTTTT
CDR3 length: 13; J gene: TRBJ1-4; D gene: TRBD1; clone size: few; V gene: TRBV18; CDR3 protein: CASSSDRGEKLFF; CDR3 DNA: TGTGCCAGCTCATCGGACAGGGGGGAGAAACTGTTTTTT
CDR3 length: 15; J gene: TRBJ2-7; D gene: TRBD1; clone size: few; V gene: TRBV15; CDR3 protein: CATSSSQGVTGEQYF; CDR3 DNA: TGTGCCACCAGCAGTTCACAGGGGGTAACAGGCGAGCAGTACTTC
CDR3 length: 16; J gene: TRBJ2-3; D gene: -; clone size: -; V gene: TRBV5-6; CDR3 protein: CASSFPRTASTDTQYF; CDR3 DNA: TGTGCCAGCAGCTTCCCCCGGACAGCTAGCACAGATACGCAGTATTTT
CDR3 length: 16; J gene: TRBJ1-3; D gene: -; clone size: -; V gene: TRBV7-2; CDR3 protein: CASSLASVSSGNTIYF; CDR3 DNA: TGTGCCAGCAGCTTAGCATCCGTCAGCTCTGGAAACACCATATATTTT
CDR3 length: 13; J gene: TRBJ1-5; D gene: -; clone size: -; V gene: TRBV2; CDR3 protein: CASCRLSNQPQHF; CDR3 DNA: TGTGCCAGCTGCAGACTTAGCAATCAGCCCCAGCATTTT
CDR3 length: 13; J gene: TRBJ1-2; D gene: -; clone size: few; V gene: TRBV19; CDR3 protein: CASSITENYGYTF; CDR3 DNA: TGTGCCAGTAGTATAACCGAGAACTATGGCTACACCTTC
CDR3 length: 13; J gene: TRBJ1-2; D gene: -; clone size: -; V gene: TRBV30; CDR3 protein: CAFKGGIVPGYTF; CDR3 DNA: TGTGCCTTCAAGGGGGGGATTGTCCCTGGCTACACCTTC
CDR3 length: 18; J gene: TRBJ2-1; D gene: -; clone size: -; V gene: TRBV28; CDR3 protein: CASSAPTSNRRDLNEQFF; CDR3 DNA: TGTGCCAGCAGTGCCCCTACTAGCAACCGCCGGGACCTTAATGAGCAGTTCTTC
CDR3 length: 14; J gene: TRBJ1-1; D gene: TRBD1; clone size: -; V gene: TRBV6-6; CDR3 protein: CASSSGQAGTEAFF; CDR3 DNA: TGTGCCAGCAGTTCGGGACAGGCGGGCACTGAAGCTTTCTTT
CDR3 length: 13; J gene: TRBJ2-5; D gene: -; clone size: -; V gene: TRBV7-3; CDR3 protein: CASSPGHEETQYF; CDR3 DNA: TGTGCCAGCAGCCCTGGACACGAAGAGACCCAGTACTTC
CDR3 length: 17; J gene: TRBJ2-3; D gene: TRBD2; clone size: -; V gene: TRBV4-3; CDR3 protein: CASSQDLPSGSRYTQYF; CDR3 DNA: TGCGCCAGCAGCCAAGATCTTCCTAGCGGGAGTCGATATACGCAGTATTTT
CDR3 length: 15; J gene: TRBJ1-5; D gene: -; clone size: -; V gene: TRBV6-1; CDR3 protein: CASIQSGGTNQPQHF; CDR3 DNA: TGTGCCAGCATCCAGAGCGGGGGAACCAATCAGCCCCAGCATTTT
CDR3 length: 15; J gene: TRBJ1-4; D gene: -; clone size: once; V gene: TRBV9; CDR3 protein: CASSVQGKANEKLFF; CDR3 DNA: TGTGCCAGCAGCGTACAGGGGAAAGCTAATGAAAAACTGTTTTTT
CDR3 length: 16; J gene: TRBJ2-1; D gene: TRBD2; clone size: -; V gene: TRBV5-4; CDR3 protein: CASSLGTSGRGGEQFF; CDR3 DNA: TGTGCCAGCAGCCTCGGGACTAGCGGGAGGGGCGGTGAGCAGTTCTTC
CDR3 length: 10; J gene: TRBJ2-2; D gene: -; clone size: -; V gene: TRBV21-1; CDR3 protein: CASSYGELFF; CDR3 DNA: TGTGCCAGCAGTTACGGGGAGCTGTTTTTT
CDR3 length: 15; J gene: TRBJ2-3; D gene: TRBD2; clone size: once; V gene: TRBV11-3; CDR3 protein: CASSSGTSGSDTQYF; CDR3 DNA: TGTGCCAGCAGCTCCGGGACTAGCGGATCAGATACGCAGTATTTT
CDR3 length: 14; J gene: TRBJ1-3; D gene: -; clone size: -; V gene: TRBV9; CDR3 protein: CASSVMSSGNTIYF; CDR3 DNA: TGTGCCAGCAGCGTAATGAGCTCTGGAAACACCATATATTTT
CDR3 length: 14; J gene: TRBJ2-5; D gene: TRBD2; clone size: -; V gene: TRBV11-3; CDR3 protein: CASSLEAGEETQYF; CDR3 DNA: TGTGCCAGCAGCCTCGAAGCGGGAGAAGAGACCCAGTACTTC
CDR3 length: 15; J gene: TRBJ1-2; D gene: -; clone size: -; V gene: TRBV27; CDR3 protein: CASSLGPSRGSGYTF; CDR3 DNA: TGTGCCAGCAGTTTGGGACCTTCCAGGGGTTCTGGCTACACCTTC
CDR3 length: 14; J gene: TRBJ2-7; D gene: -; clone size: -; V gene: TRBV2; CDR3 protein: CASSEAGSSYEQYF; CDR3 DNA: TGTGCCAGCAGTGAAGCAGGGAGCTCCTACGAGCAGTACTTC
CDR3 length: 14; J gene: TRBJ1-5; D gene: TRBD1; clone size: -; V gene: TRBV5-3; CDR3 protein: CARSLTGGNQPQHF; CDR3 DNA: TGTGCCAGAAGCCTGACAGGGGGAAATCAGCCCCAGCATTTT
CDR3 length: 15; J gene: TRBJ1-1; D gene: -; clone size: -; V gene: TRBV12-5; CDR3 protein: CASGLAQGGATEAFF; CDR3 DNA: TGTGCTAGTGGTTTGGCACAGGGTGGGGCGACTGAAGCTTTCTTT
CDR3 length: 13; J gene: TRBJ1-1; D gene: -; clone size: -; V gene: TRBV18; CDR3 protein: CASSRPRGFEAFF; CDR3 DNA: TGTGCCAGCTCCCGGCCCAGGGGATTTGAAGCTTTCTTT
CDR3 length: 13; J gene: TRBJ2-5; D gene: -; clone size: -; V gene: TRBV5-1; CDR3 protein: CASTQGIQETQYF; CDR3 DNA: TGCGCCAGCACCCAGGGGATTCAAGAGACCCAGTACTTC
CDR3 length: 16; J gene: TRBJ2-7; D gene: -; clone size: -; V gene: TRBV4-3; CDR3 protein: CASSQKSAGRGYEQYF; CDR3 DNA: TGCGCCAGCAGCCAAAAGTCGGCGGGAAGGGGATACGAGCAGTACTTC
CDR3 length: 14; J gene: TRBJ1-4; D gene: -; clone size: -; V gene: TRBV6-5; CDR3 protein: CASRDRDINEKLFF; CDR3 DNA: TGTGCCAGCAGAGACCGGGACATTAATGAAAAACTGTTTTTT